This T cell receptor beta chain was identified in a study of blood T cell repertoires in COVID-19. Using immunoSEQ multiplex PCR, the repertoire was profiled, and TCRdb retains in-frame clones only, with some absent. The sample records about 59,000 clones, 70% to 80% being singletons. The CDR3 runs to 15 residues. The germline V gene encodes CDR1 LNHNV and CDR2 YYDKDF (reference sequence). V gave up 0 bases and J gave up 8 bases; unmatched junction bases: 9. The clonotype comes from a human donor in a cohort sampled during active COVID-19. The sequenced sample was peripheral blood. This chain connects TRBV15 to TRBJ1-2; TRBD1 matches at 7 bases. CDR3 amino acids: CATSRDLETGNGYTF. CDR3 sequence (DNA): TGTGCCACCAGCAGAGATCTCGAGACAGGGAACGGCTACACCTTC.